This T cell receptor beta chain was profiled in a study of blood T cell repertoires in COVID-19. Study-level information: PBMCs, B-cell-depleted T cells, or T cells were the source of the cDNA or gDNA that made up the material.

The CDR3 is 15 residues long. From germline, CDR1 is SGHDN and CDR2 FVKESK. The trim removed 4 bases at V and 8 bases at J, leaving 5 bases unmatched. Enrollment of patients from Seattle took place during active infection, with longitudinal follow-up. The protocol was immunoSEQ multiplex PCR, while the TCRdb copy is restricted to in-frame clones and leaves out a portion. The sample carries 150,000 to 200,000 clones, around 86% recorded once. The receptor was isolated from a woman aged 70-85 years with COVID-19, enrolled during active disease. The chain carries TRBV14 and TRBJ2-1; TRBD2 matches 13 bases. Sequenced sample: peripheral blood. CDR3 region: CASSLGTSGKYEQFF. CDR3 bases: TGTGCCAGCAGCCTTGGGACTAGCGGGAAGTATGAGCAGTTCTTC.